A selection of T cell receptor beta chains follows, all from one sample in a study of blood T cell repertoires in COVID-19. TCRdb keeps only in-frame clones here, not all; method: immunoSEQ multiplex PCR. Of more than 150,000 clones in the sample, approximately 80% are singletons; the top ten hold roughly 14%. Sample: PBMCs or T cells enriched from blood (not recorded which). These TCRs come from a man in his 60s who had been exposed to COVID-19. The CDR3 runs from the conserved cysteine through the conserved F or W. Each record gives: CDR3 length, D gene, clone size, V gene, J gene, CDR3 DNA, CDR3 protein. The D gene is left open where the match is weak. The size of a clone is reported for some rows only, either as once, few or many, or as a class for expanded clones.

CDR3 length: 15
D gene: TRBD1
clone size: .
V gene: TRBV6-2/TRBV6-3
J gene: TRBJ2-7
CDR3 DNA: TGTGCCAGCAGTCCCGGGACAGGGAAAATTGGCGAGCAGTACTTC
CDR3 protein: CASSPGTGKIGEQYF

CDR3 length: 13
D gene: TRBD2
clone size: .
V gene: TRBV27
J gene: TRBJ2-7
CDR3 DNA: TGTGCCAGCAGCTGGGGGGGGGATTACGAGCAGTACTTC
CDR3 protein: CASSWGGDYEQYF

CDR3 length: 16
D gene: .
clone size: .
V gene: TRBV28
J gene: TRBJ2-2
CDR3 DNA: TGTGCCAGCAGTTTATTAAGGGCAGGAGGCACCGGGGAGCTGTTTTTT
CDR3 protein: CASSLLRAGGTGELFF

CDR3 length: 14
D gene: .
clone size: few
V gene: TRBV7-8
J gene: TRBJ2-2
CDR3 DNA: TGTGCCAGCAGCTTAGCGACTCCCACCGGGGAGCTGTTTTTT
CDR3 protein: CASSLATPTGELFF

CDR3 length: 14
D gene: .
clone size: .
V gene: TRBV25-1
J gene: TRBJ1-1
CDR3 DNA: TGTGCCAGTTCGTCAGCACTAACTAACACTGAAGCTTTCTTT
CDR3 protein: CASSSALTNTEAFF

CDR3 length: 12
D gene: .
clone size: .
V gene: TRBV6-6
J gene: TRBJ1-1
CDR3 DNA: TGTGCCAGCAGTCCTGGCCGCACTGAAGCTTTCTTT
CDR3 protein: CASSPGRTEAFF

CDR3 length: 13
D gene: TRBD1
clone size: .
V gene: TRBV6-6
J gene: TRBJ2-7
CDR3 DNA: TGTGCCAGCAGTTTCGAGGGGGCTTGGGAGCAGTACTTC
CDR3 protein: CASSFEGAWEQYF

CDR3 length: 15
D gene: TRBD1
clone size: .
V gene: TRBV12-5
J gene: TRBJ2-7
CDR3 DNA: TGTGCTAGTGGTTTGGACAGGGGTCATTCCTACGAGCAGTACTTC
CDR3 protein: CASGLDRGHSYEQYF

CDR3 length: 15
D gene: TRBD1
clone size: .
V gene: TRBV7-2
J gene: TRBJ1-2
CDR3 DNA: TGTGCCAGCAGCATTGGACAGGGGTCGGTCTATGGCTACACCTTC
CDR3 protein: CASSIGQGSVYGYTF

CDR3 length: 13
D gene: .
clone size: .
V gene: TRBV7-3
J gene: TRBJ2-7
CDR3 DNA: TGTGCCAGCAGCTCGGCTAGCTCCTACGAGCAGTACTTC
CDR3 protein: CASSSASSYEQYF

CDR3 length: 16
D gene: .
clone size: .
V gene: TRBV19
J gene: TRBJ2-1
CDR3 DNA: TGTGCCAGTAGTATCGCAGGGGGGAGATCCTACAATGAGCAGTTCTTC
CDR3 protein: CASSIAGGRSYNEQFF

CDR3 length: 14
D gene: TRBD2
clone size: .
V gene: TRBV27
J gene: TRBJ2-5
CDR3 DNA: TGTGCCAGCATTGGACTAGCGAGCCAAGAGACCCAGTACTTC
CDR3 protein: CASIGLASQETQYF

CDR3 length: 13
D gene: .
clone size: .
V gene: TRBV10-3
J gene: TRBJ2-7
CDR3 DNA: TGTGCCATCAGGAACGAGACAGAGTGGGAGCAGTACTTC
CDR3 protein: CAIRNETEWEQYF

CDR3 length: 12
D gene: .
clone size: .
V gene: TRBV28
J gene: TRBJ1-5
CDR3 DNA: TGTGCCAGCAGTTTAGAGGATCAGCCCCAGCATTTT
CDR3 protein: CASSLEDQPQHF

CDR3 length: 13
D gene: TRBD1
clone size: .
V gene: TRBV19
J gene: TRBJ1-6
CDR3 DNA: TGTGCCAGTCGGGACAGGGGAGGTTCACCCCTCCACTTT
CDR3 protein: CASRDRGGSPLHF

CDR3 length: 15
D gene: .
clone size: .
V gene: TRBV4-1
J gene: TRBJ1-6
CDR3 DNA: TGCGCCAGCAGCCAAGGATGGCAAGATAATTCACCCCTCCACTTT
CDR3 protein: CASSQGWQDNSPLHF

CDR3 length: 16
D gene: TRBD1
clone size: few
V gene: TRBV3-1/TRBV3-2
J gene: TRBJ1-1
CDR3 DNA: TGTGCCAGCAGCCAAGGAGGGGACAGAGTGAACACTGAAGCTTTCTTT
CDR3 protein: CASSQGGDRVNTEAFF

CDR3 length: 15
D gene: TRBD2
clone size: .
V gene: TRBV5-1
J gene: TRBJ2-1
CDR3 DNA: TGCGCCAGCAGCTCCCGGACTAGCTCCTACAATGAGCAGTTCTTC
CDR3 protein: CASSSRTSSYNEQFF

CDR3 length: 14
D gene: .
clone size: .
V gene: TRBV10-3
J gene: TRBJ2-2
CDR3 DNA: TGTGCCATCCGAGGGCCCGCTGGGACCGGGGAGCTGTTTTTT
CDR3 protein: CAIRGPAGTGELFF

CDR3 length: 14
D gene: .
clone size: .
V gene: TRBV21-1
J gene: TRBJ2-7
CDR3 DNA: TGTGCCAGCAGCGGCCGGACAGGGGATTACGAGCAGTACTTC
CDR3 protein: CASSGRTGDYEQYF

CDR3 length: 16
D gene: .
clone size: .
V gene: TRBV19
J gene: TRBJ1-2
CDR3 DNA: TGTGCCAGTAGCTCTCTCACGGGGGGCGGTTCCGATGGCTACACCTTC
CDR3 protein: CASSSLTGGGSDGYTF

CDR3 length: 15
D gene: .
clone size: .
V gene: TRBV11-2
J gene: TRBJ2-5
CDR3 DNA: TGTGCCAGCAGGCAACCTGGACAGTTCGTTGAGACCCAGTACTTC
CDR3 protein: CASRQPGQFVETQYF

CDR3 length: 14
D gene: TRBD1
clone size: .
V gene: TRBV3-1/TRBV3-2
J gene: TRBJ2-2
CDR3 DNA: TGTGCCAGCAGCCAGGGGACAGGGAACGGGGAGCTGTTTTTT
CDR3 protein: CASSQGTGNGELFF

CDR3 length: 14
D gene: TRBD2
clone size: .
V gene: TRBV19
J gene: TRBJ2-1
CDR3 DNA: TGTGCCACCCAGGCTAGCGGGATCTACAATGAGCAGTTCTTC
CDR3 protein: CATQASGIYNEQFF

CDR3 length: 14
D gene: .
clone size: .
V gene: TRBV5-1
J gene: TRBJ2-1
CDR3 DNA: TGCGCCAGCAGCTCGGCAGGGACTTACAATGAGCAGTTCTTC
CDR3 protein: CASSSAGTYNEQFF

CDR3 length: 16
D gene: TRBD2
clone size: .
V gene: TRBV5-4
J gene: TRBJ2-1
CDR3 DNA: TGTGCCAGCAGCCCTATAGCGGGAGGCCGGTACAATGAGCAGTTCTTC
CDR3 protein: CASSPIAGGRYNEQFF

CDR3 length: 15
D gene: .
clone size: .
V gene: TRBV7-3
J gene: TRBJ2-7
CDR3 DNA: TGTGCCAGCAGCCTAGTAGGATCCCTCCCCTACGAGCAGTACTTC
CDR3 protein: CASSLVGSLPYEQYF

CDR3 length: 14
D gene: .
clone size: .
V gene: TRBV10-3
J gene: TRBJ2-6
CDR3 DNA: TGTGCCAGCCGCGGGGGCCCTGGGGCCAACGTCCTGACTTTC
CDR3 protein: CASRGGPGANVLTF

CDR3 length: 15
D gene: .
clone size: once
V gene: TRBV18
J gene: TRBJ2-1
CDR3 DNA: TGTGCCAGCTCACCACGGACAGACGTCTACAATGAGCAGTTCTTC
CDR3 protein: CASSPRTDVYNEQFF

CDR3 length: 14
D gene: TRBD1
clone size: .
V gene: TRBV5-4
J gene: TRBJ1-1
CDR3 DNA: TGTGCCAGCAGCTTGTTGACAGGGGGCACTGAAGCTTTCTTT
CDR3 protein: CASSLLTGGTEAFF

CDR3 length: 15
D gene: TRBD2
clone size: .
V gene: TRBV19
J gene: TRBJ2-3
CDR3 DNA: TGTGCCAGTAGTTCCTTTAGACTAGCAGGGGATACGCAGTATTTT
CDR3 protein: CASSSFRLAGDTQYF